The 5 T cell receptor beta chains given below trace back to one sample, sequenced in a study of blood T cell repertoires in COVID-19. Sequencing used immunoSEQ multiplex PCR; TCRdb keeps in-frame clones, though not all of them. The sample contains 220,000 or so clones, around 83% of which appear only once. The sequenced material came from PBMCs or T cells enriched from blood (not recorded which). The receptors derive from a woman between 40 and 50 years old who had recovered from COVID-19.

CDR3 protein: CASSYRSTEPVNQPQHF. CDR3 sequence (DNA): TGTGCCAGCAGCTATAGGTCCACGGAGCCCGTCAATCAGCCCCAGCATTTT. The V call is TRBV7-2, the J call TRBJ1-5; D remains ambiguous. The V end lost 4 bases, the J end lost 3 bases, and 19 bases lay between the germline ends. This CDR3 has 17 residues. Looked up from germline, CDR1 is SGHTA and CDR2 is FQGNSA.

CDR3 amino acids: CASTESGELFF. DNA of the CDR3: TGTGCCAGCACCGAGTCCGGGGAGCTGTTTTTT. The chain links TRBV28 to TRBJ2-2; D not resolved. The V end lost 7 bases, the J end lost 6 bases, and 6 bases lay between the germline ends. This CDR3 region has 11 residues. Germline V gene data show CDR1 as MDHEN and CDR2 as SYDVKM.

V and J are TRBV5-6 and TRBJ2-1; D unresolved. V gave up 0 bases and J gave up 8 bases, with 9 bases separating them. The CDR3 consists of 13 residues. Germline V CDR1 and CDR2: SGHDT, YYEEEE. Here the CDR3 reads CASSLVGSDEQFF. The CDR3 DNA sequence: TGTGCCAGCAGCTTGGTCGGGTCCGATGAGCAGTTCTTC.

The chain couples TRBV7-2 to TRBJ1-2; 8 nucleotides match TRBD1. Germline V lookup: CDR1 SGHTA, CDR2 FQGNSA. The CDR3 spans 13 residues. The V segment lost 4 bases and the J segment 7 bases; nucleotides outside the gene matches: 5. CDR3 sequence: CASSSGQGPGYTF. CDR3 DNA: TGTGCCAGCAGCTCAGGACAGGGCCCTGGCTACACCTTC.

The chain employs TRBV19 and TRBJ1-2; possibly TRBD1 for D (6 bases). The CDR3 is 15 amino acids. Germline CDR1 is LNHDA and CDR2 is SQIVND (reference sequence). Trimming left V 5 bases short and J 4 bases short, with 17 bases between. The CDR3 DNA follows: TGTGCCAGTAGTGTGGTGACAGGAATCCTCTATGGCTACACCTTC. Its protein is CASSVVTGILYGYTF.